What follows are 27 T cell receptor beta chains derived from one specimen sequenced in a study of shared clonotypes between healthy human individuals. Generated by immunoSEQ multiplex PCR, the TCRdb table keeps only in-frame clones and is missing some. Of hundreds of thousands of clones in the sample, 55% to 85% were seen once. The sample taken for sequencing was memory CD4+ T cells sorted from blood. As for subset: CD45RA-negative fraction. Receptors were obtained from a woman in her 30s in good health.

The genes are TRBV4-1 and TRBJ1-4, with a tentative D call TRBD1 (5 bases). The CDR3 covers 14 residues. Trimming cost V 4 bases and J 5 bases, with 11 bases left between them. Germline V CDR1 and CDR2: MGHRA, YSYEKL. As DNA, the CDR3 is TGCGCCAGCAGCCCCCGGGGCCGAAATGAAAAACTGTTTTTT. It translates to CASSPRGRNEKLFF.

The V and J genes are TRBV5-1 and TRBJ2-3; 10 bases match TRBD1. This CDR3 is 16 amino acids long. V was pared by 4 bases and J by 3 bases, with 8 bases of the junction left unmatched. Germline V CDR1 and CDR2: SGHRS, YFSETQ. The chain's CDR3 is CASSPHGTGVTDTQYF. The CDR3 nucleotides are TGCGCCAGCAGCCCCCACGGGACAGGGGTAACAGATACGCAGTATTTT. The variable domain in full, with the rest retrieved from reference TRBV5-1 and TRBJ2-3, is KAGVTQTPRYLIKTRGQQVTLSCSPISGHRSVSWYQQTPGQGLQFLFEYFSETQRNKGNFPGRFSGRQFSNSRSEMNVSTLELGDSALYLCASSPHGTGVTDTQYFGPGTRLTVL.

CDR3 nucleotide sequence: TGTGCCAGTAGGCGAAGCTCCTACAATGAGCAGTTCTTC. Protein sequence: CASRRSSYNEQFF. The chain employs TRBV19 and TRBJ2-1; D unclear. The V and J ends lost 6 bases and 0 bases respectively, with 6 bases between them. Germline V lookup: CDR1 LNHDA, CDR2 SQIVND (reference sequence). CDR3 size: 13 residues. Filled out from reference TRBV19 and TRBJ2-1, the complete variable domain reads DGGITQSPKYLFRKEGQNVTLSCEQNLNHDAMYWYRQDPGQGLRLIYYSQIVNDFQKGDIAEGYSVSREKKESFPLTVTSAQKNPTAFYLCASRRSSYNEQFFGPGTRLTVL.

This clone has a handful of counts. This chain joins TRBV5-1 and TRBJ2-7, with 7 bases aligning to TRBD1. V lost 2 bases and J lost 6; bases outside the gene matches: 8. This CDR3 region has 14 residues. CDR1 and CDR2 from the germline V gene are SGHRS and YFSETQ. CDR3 nucleotides: TGCGCCAGCAGCTTTGGGACAGAGGCTCTCGAGCAGTACTTC. Translated: CASSFGTEALEQYF.

V usage is TRBV5-5 and J usage is TRBJ2-2; TRBD1 agrees at 8 bases. Germline trimming cut 1 base from V and 3 bases from J; bases unmatched to any gene: 5. Germline V lookup: CDR1 SGHKS, CDR2 YYEKEE (reference sequence). CDR3 length: 16 residues. The chain's CDR3 is CASSLSGGGDTGELFF. In DNA form, the CDR3 reads TGTGCCAGCAGCTTGTCAGGGGGCGGCGACACCGGGGAGCTGTTTTTT.

Only a few counts were recorded for this clone. The sample contains more than one DNA sequence encoding this CDR3. This sequence joins TRBV4-2 and TRBJ1-4; 8 bases are a match to TRBD1. Germline V lookup: CDR1 LGHNA, CDR2 YNFKEQ. Germline trimming cut 4 bases from V and 8 bases from J; bases unmatched to any gene: 9. This CDR3 has 15 amino acids. CDR3 sequence (DNA): TGTGCCAGCAGCCGATCCGGGACAGGAGACGAAAAACTGTTTTTT. This codes for CASSRSGTGDEKLFF.

The V gene is TRBV7-6, the J gene TRBJ1-3; 11 bases line up with TRBD1. The length of the CDR3 is 17 residues. The ends lost 2 bases at V and 4 bases at J; junction bases unmatched: 7. Germline lookup yields CDR1 SGHVS and CDR2 FNYEAQ. CDR3: CASSLRGQGAIGNTIYF. CDR3 nucleotide sequence: TGTGCCAGCAGCTTAAGAGGACAGGGGGCGATCGGAAACACCATATATTTT.

This chain connects TRBV18 to TRBJ1-2, with D tentatively TRBD1 (6 bases). Germline-derived CDR1 and CDR2 are KGHSH and LQKENI. V was shortened by 3 bases and J by 0 bases, with 14 bases between the two germline ends. There are 16 residues in the CDR3. DNA of the CDR3: TGTGCCAGCTCACCGTCCGGGACAACGTCTAACTATGGCTACACCTTC. Protein: CASSPSGTTSNYGYTF.

V and J are TRBV28 and TRBJ1-5; TRBD1 might be the D (5 bases). The V gene's germline CDR1 is MDHEN and CDR2 SYDVKM. Trimming cost V 7 bases and J 0 bases, with 13 bases left between them. This CDR3 region has 15 residues. CDR3 region: CASNGGYYSNQPQHF. The DNA of the CDR3 is TGTGCCAGCAATGGGGGTTACTATAGCAATCAGCCCCAGCATTTT.

This clone has only a few counts. The chain couples TRBV11-2 to TRBJ1-2; possibly TRBD1 for D (6 bases). CDR1 SGHAT and CDR2 FQNNGV come from the germline V gene. V lost 3 bases and J 4 bases, leaving 9 bases between the germline ends. CDR3 size: 13 residues. The CDR3 is CASSLPQGYGYTF. CDR3 DNA sequence: TGTGCCAGCAGCTTGCCACAGGGCTATGGCTACACCTTC.

The table lists this clone with a few counts. The gene calls are TRBV5-1 and TRBJ2-7, with TRBD1 identical over 9 bases. V was clipped by 3 bases and J by 6 bases; unmatched bases: 7. The V gene's germline CDR1 is SGHRS and CDR2 YFSETQ. CDR3 length: 14 residues. Here the CDR3 DNA reads TGCGCCAGCAGCTCCCGGACAGGGGAGAGCGAGCAGTACTTC. This sequence encodes CASSSRTGESEQYF.

For this clone: Other DNA variants within this sample encode the same CDR3. The rearrangement links TRBV6-1 to TRBJ1-2; possibly TRBD1 for D (5 bases). Trimming took 2 bases from V and 2 from J, leaving 6 bases between them. CDR1 and CDR2 (germline): MNHNS, SASEGT. CDR3 length: 13 amino acids. CDR3 loop: CASSERGNYGYTF. The CDR3 coding sequence is TGTGCCAGCAGTGAAAGGGGAAACTATGGCTACACCTTC.

This chain links TRBV19 with TRBJ2-7; TRBD2 might be the D (5 bases). The germline CDR1 and CDR2 sequences are LNHDA and SQIVND (reference sequence). V lost 6 bases and J 2 bases, leaving 11 bases between the germline ends. CDR3 length: 13 residues. CDR3 sequence: CASSAVGTYEQYF. CDR3 coding DNA: TGTGCCAGTAGCGCGGTCGGGACCTACGAGCAGTACTTC.

The chain couples TRBV28 to TRBJ2-7, with 7 bases that match TRBD2. This CDR3 contains 18 residues. CDR1 and CDR2 from the germline V gene are MDHEN and SYDVKM. With 2 bases clipped from V and 2 bases from J, the junction kept 15 bases outside the gene matches. DNA for the CDR3: TGTGCCAGCAGTTTAAGTGGGAGGGTCCTTTTATTACCCTACGAGCAGTACTTC. Amino acids: CASSLSGRVLLLPYEQYF.

A note on this clone: Other nucleotide sequences from this sample produce the same CDR3. The chain links TRBV29-1 to TRBJ1-1; D remains unclear. Between the trimmed V and J ends, which lost 6 bases and 3 bases, there was a span of 8 bases. This CDR3 comprises 11 residues. CDR1 and CDR2 (germline): SQVTM, ANQGSEA. As DNA, the CDR3 is TGCAGCGTAGCCTGGGACACTGAAGCTTTCTTT. Translation gives CSVAWDTEAFF.

CDR3 amino acids: CASRRGKERSSYEQYF. In nucleotides, the CDR3 is TGTGCCAGCAGGCGAGGCAAAGAGCGGAGCTCCTACGAGCAGTACTTC. V usage is TRBV28 and J usage is TRBJ2-7; D might be TRBD2 (5 bases). Germline loops: CDR1 MDHEN, CDR2 SYDVKM. The CDR3 is made up of 16 amino acids. Trimming pared 6 bases from V and 0 bases from J, leaving 18 bases between.

This chain links TRBV2 with TRBJ2-1; D gene ambiguous. The germline V and J ends were trimmed by 7 bases and 9 bases, with 16 bases remaining between them. The CDR3 consists of 13 residues. The V gene's germline CDR1 is SNHLY and CDR2 FYNNEI. CDR3 DNA: TGTGCCAGCACCGTAGGGTCCTGGGGTGAGCAGTTCTTC. This translates into CASTVGSWGEQFF.

This clone was counted many times. J is TRBJ1-4 and V is TRBV2; D is unclear. The CDR3 totals 12 residues. The germline V gene has CDR1 SNHLY and CDR2 FYNNEI. The V gene lost 6 bases and the J gene lost 4 bases, with 6 bases spanning the gap. CDR3 amino acids: CASSGINEKLFF. CDR3 DNA: TGTGCCAGCAGCGGGATTAATGAAAAACTGTTTTTT.

This clone was detected only once. This sequence joins TRBV4-1 and TRBJ1-5, with D perhaps TRBD1 (5 bases). The germline gives CDR1 MGHRA, CDR2 YSYEKL. CDR3 length: 13 amino acids. V was cut by 3 bases and J by 7 bases, with 10 bases left in between. The DNA for the CDR3 is TGCGCCAGCAGCCAGACGCGGGGGCAGCCCCAGCATTTT. This codes for CASSQTRGQPQHF.

The rearrangement uses TRBV2 and TRBJ2-5; TRBD2 matches at 9 bases. This CDR3 contains 19 residues. CDR1 and CDR2 (germline): SNHLY, FYNNEI. The ends lost 6 bases at V and 0 bases at J; junction bases unmatched: 17. The CDR3 bases are TGTGCCAGCAGCACCTCCCCAGCGGGAGGACTGAGGTACCAAGAGACCCAGTACTTC. Translated: CASSTSPAGGLRYQETQYF.

About this clone: Other nucleotide sequences in the sample specify the same CDR3. The rearrangement joins TRBV11-2 to TRBJ2-5; a weak D match, TRBD1 (6 bases). The ends were cut back, 5 bases at V and 5 bases at J, with 12 bases in the middle. The germline V gene encodes CDR1 SGHAT and CDR2 FQNNGV. This CDR3 region has 13 residues. CDR3 amino acids: CASSEGQQETQYF. CDR3 sequence (DNA): TGTGCCAGCAGCGAAGGACAGCAGGAGACCCAGTACTTC.

The J gene is TRBJ1-2, the V gene TRBV18; tentative D call: TRBD1 (6 bases). From germline, CDR1 is KGHSH and CDR2 LQKENI. This CDR3 is built from 16 residues. V lost 3 bases, J lost 0 bases, and 14 bases lay in between. CDR3 sequence: CASSPLGQPSNYGYTF. CDR3 coding DNA: TGTGCCAGCTCACCGCTCGGACAGCCTTCTAACTATGGCTACACCTTC.

The table lists this clone with a count of one. The chain has TRBV2 and TRBJ2-5; a possible D gene is TRBD1 (6 bases). CDR1 and CDR2 (germline): SNHLY, FYNNEI. The CDR3 has 13 amino acids. V lost 6 bases and J lost 11, with 19 bases in between. CDR3 amino acids: CASSRDNRGEQYF. The CDR3 DNA reads TGTGCCAGCAGCCGGGACAACCGGGGTGAGCAGTACTTC.

The chain couples TRBV28 to TRBJ2-3; weak D call: TRBD2 (6 bases). The CDR3 has 13 residues. Trimming removed 2 bases from V and 7 bases from J, with 10 bases in between. The germline CDR1 and CDR2 sequences are MDHEN and SYDVKM. For the CDR3, the DNA is TGTGCCAGCAGTTTAGGGGGGAGGAATACGCAGTATTTT. Translated, it gives CASSLGGRNTQYF.

The chain combines TRBV6-5 with TRBJ2-7; 10 positions agree with TRBD2. V dropped 6 bases and J dropped 4; count of bases not matched to a gene: 9. Germline CDR1 reads MNHEY; CDR2 reads SVGAGI. The CDR3 is 15 amino acids. The CDR3 protein is CASRTNLAGAYEQYF. The CDR3 nucleotides are TGTGCCAGCAGGACAAATCTAGCGGGAGCGTACGAGCAGTACTTC.

This clone was recorded a few times. V gene TRBV30 combines with J gene TRBJ2-1; tentatively, D is TRBD1 (6 bases). The germline V and J ends were trimmed by 1 base and 10 bases, with 14 bases remaining between them. CDR3 length: 13 residues. Germline loops: CDR1 GTSNPN, CDR2 SVGIG (reference sequence). In DNA, the CDR3 is TGTGCCTGGAGTGCCTATGGACAGAACGAGCAGTTCTTC. Encoded protein: CAWSAYGQNEQFF.

The chain is built from TRBV5-1 and TRBJ2-7; no reliable D call. The CDR3 spans 13 residues. From germline, CDR1 is SGHRS and CDR2 YFSETQ. Trimming pared 4 bases from V and 3 bases from J, leaving 11 bases between. This chain's CDR3 is CASSRRADYEQYF. CDR3 coding DNA: TGCGCCAGCAGCCGTCGAGCAGACTACGAGCAGTACTTC.